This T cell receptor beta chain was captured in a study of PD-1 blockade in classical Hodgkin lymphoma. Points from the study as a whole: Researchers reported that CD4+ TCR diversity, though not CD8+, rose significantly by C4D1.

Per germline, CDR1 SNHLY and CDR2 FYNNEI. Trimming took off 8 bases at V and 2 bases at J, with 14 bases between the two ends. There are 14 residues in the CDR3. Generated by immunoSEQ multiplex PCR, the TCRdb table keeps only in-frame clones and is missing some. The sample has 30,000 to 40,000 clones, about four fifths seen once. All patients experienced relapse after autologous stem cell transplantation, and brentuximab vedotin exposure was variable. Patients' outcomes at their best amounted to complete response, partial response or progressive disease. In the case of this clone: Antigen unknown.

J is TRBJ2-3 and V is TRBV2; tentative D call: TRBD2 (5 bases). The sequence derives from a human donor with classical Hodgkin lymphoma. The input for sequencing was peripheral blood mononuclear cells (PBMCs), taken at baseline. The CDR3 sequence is CASLRTPNTDTQYF. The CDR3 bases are TGTGCCAGCCTACGGACTCCTAACACAGATACGCAGTATTTT.